A single sample is the source of the 10 T cell receptor beta chains below, sequenced in a study of control samples from healthy donors and cancer patients. Assay: immunoSEQ multiplex PCR; the TCRdb copy retains only in-frame clones and omits some. The sample has 400,000 to 450,000 clones, approximately 92% seen once. Input material: PBMCs. These TCRs come from a man aged 35-49 years with head and neck cancer.

The chain joins TRBV27 to TRBJ1-4; D is perhaps TRBD1 (5 bases). V was cut by 4 bases and J by 11 bases, with 26 bases left in between. This CDR3 has 17 residues. Germline values: CDR1 MNHEY, CDR2 SMNVEV (reference sequence). The CDR3 DNA sequence: TGTGCCAGCAGTTCAGACCAATCGGGACCCATTACTTCGAAACTGTTTTTT. Translating it yields CASSSDQSGPITSKLFF.

The J gene is TRBJ1-2, the V gene TRBV6-5, with 9 bases that match TRBD1. V lost 0 bases, J lost 4 bases, and 3 bases stayed unmatched. CDR1 and CDR2 from the germline V gene are MNHEY and SVGAGI. The CDR3 length is 15 residues. CDR3 in amino acids: CASSYSLDRGYGYTF. CDR3 coding DNA: TGTGCCAGCAGTTACTCGTTGGACAGGGGCTATGGCTACACCTTC.

The chain links TRBV5-1 to TRBJ2-1, with 10 bases that match TRBD2. Trimming took 4 bases from V and 9 from J; bases not matched to a gene: 10. Germline loops: CDR1 SGHRS, CDR2 YFSETQ. The CDR3 loop spans 15 amino acids. CDR3: CASSVGLAGVGEQFF. CDR3 coding DNA: TGCGCCAGCAGCGTAGGCCTAGCGGGAGTTGGTGAGCAGTTCTTC.

The V call is TRBV6-4, the J call TRBJ2-4; the D gene could be TRBD1 or TRBD2 (6 bases each). Trimming took 7 bases from V and 0 from J, leaving 16 bases between them. CDR3 length equals 16 residues. Germline-derived CDR1 and CDR2 are MRHNA and SNTAGT. The CDR3 loop reads CASNQPRGLAKNIQYF. CDR3 sequence (DNA): TGTGCCAGCAACCAACCCCGGGGGCTAGCCAAAAACATTCAGTACTTC.

The chain carries TRBV7-8 and TRBJ2-7; no clear D. The CDR3 runs 14 residues. V was cut by 5 bases and J by 7 bases, with 18 bases left in between. The V gene's germline CDR1 is SGHVS and CDR2 FQNEAQ. Here the CDR3 DNA reads TGTGCCAGCAGCCCCTACGTATCGCCTACGGAGCAGTACTTC. As protein: CASSPYVSPTEQYF.

The V gene is TRBV2, the J gene TRBJ1-1; D gene uncertain. The CDR3 totals 14 residues. The ends were cut back, 1 base at V and 5 bases at J, with 11 bases in the middle. CDR1 SNHLY and CDR2 FYNNEI come from the germline V gene. The DNA of the CDR3 is TGTGCCAGCAGTGAAGGACTCTTTAAGACTGAAGCTTTCTTT. Its translation: CASSEGLFKTEAFF.

This chain links TRBV12-3 or TRBV12-4 with TRBJ1-4; D unclear. The ends were cut back, 10 bases at V and 0 bases at J, with 3 bases in the middle. The CDR3 is 11 residues long. In DNA, the CDR3 is TGTGCCACTACAACTAATGAAAAACTGTTTTTT. Its protein is CATTTNEKLFF.

A word on this clone: Distinct nucleotide sequences in the sample also encode this CDR3. V is TRBV12-3 or TRBV12-4 and J is TRBJ2-3; D remains unclear. This CDR3 spans 13 amino acids. V was cut by 3 bases and J by 2 bases, with 6 bases left in between. The CDR3 loop is CASSFRDTDTQYF. DNA for the CDR3: TGTGCCAGCAGTTTTAGAGACACAGATACGCAGTATTTT.

The chain employs TRBV30 and TRBJ1-3; no clear D gene. The germline V and J ends were trimmed by 2 bases and 0 bases, with 14 bases remaining between them. CDR3 length: 16 residues. Germline CDR1 and CDR2: GTSNPN and SVGIG (reference sequence). CDR3 sequence reads: CAWSPNLLISGNTIYF. The CDR3 DNA follows: TGTGCCTGGAGTCCCAATCTTCTGATCTCTGGAAACACCATATATTTT.

This chain uses TRBV4-3 with TRBJ1-6; D ambiguous. CDR1 and CDR2 (germline): LGHNA, YSLEER. V gave up 1 base and J gave up 8 bases, with 15 bases separating them. This CDR3 spans 16 amino acids. The CDR3 here is CASSQVFRQAHSPLHF. The DNA for the CDR3 is TGCGCCAGCAGCCAAGTCTTTAGGCAGGCCCATTCACCCCTCCACTTT.